This paragraph reports one T cell receptor (beta chain). Its target is unknown. This record comes from a study of cytomegalovirus exposure and HLA in healthy donors. Study findings and constraints: In vitro experiments confirmed that a few CMV-associated chains were specific for CMV antigens. One later analysis, an examination of the roughly 130 validation repertoires, found that first-cohort TCR clusters tended to co-occur in them. Accounts indicate the classifier identified cytomegalovirus status with strong specificity and sensitivity.

Clones were sequenced by immunoSEQ multiplex PCR, and TCRdb holds only the in-frame ones, with some missing. The sample gives 200,000 to 300,000 clones, 70% to 90% of which show up once; 1.2% is in the top ten. The V segment lost 7 bases and the J segment 4 bases; nucleotides outside the gene matches: 6. The CDR3 sequence is 14 residues long. Germline lookup yields CDR1 SEHNR and CDR2 FQNEAQ (reference sequence). The sample comprised PBMCs. The origin of this receptor is a woman aged 25-40 years in good health and CMV-seropositive. V gene TRBV7-9 combines with J gene TRBJ1-5; TRBD1 matches at 8 bases. The CDR3 bases are TGTGCCAGCACGCTGACAGGGGAAAATCAGCCCCAGCATTTT. This codes for CASTLTGENQPQHF.